The 20 T cell receptor beta chains below all came from one sample that was sequenced in a study of T cell repertoires in cytomegalovirus infection. Their antigens are not known. In TCRdb, the reads were re-called with MiXCR into one record per CDR3 protein. The sample contains roughly 800,000 distinct CDR3 sequences, under 35% of which appear only once. The material sequenced was cultured CD8+ T cells from PBMCs, taken from culture after CMV antigen stimulation. The receptor set was obtained from a human donor in good health (CMV status not recorded). Some clones in this sample may be carry-over from other donors' samples.

This clonotype has only a few counts. CDR3 in amino acids: CASDWRRGPPDQETQYF. CDR3 coding DNA: TGTGCCAGTGATTGGAGGCGGGGGCCGCCCGACCAAGAGACCCAGTACTTC. The rearrangement joins TRBV19 to TRBJ2-5; D perhaps matches TRBD2 (7 bases). The germline V gene encodes CDR1 LNHDA and CDR2 SQIVND (reference sequence). V shed 8 bases and J shed 0 bases, with 22 bases lying between them. This CDR3 spans 17 amino acids.

This chain connects TRBV6-1 to TRBJ1-1; D may be TRBD1 (5 bases). This CDR3 has 14 residues. The V end was cut by 6 bases, the J end by 0 bases, with 11 bases between. From germline, CDR1 is MNHNS and CDR2 SASEGT. CDR3 nucleotides: TGTGCCAGCAGGGGACCTGGTATGAACACTGAAGCTTTCTTT. Protein product: CASRGPGMNTEAFF.

This clonotype was detected many times. The chain carries TRBV7-6 and TRBJ1-1, with D possibly being TRBD1 (5 bases). Germline assignment: CDR1 SGHVS and CDR2 FNYEAQ. This CDR3 is 19 amino acids long. Trimming removed 0 bases at V and 1 base at J, with 21 bases between. CDR3 protein: CASSLAHGHEGGGNTEAFF. The CDR3 DNA reads as TGTGCCAGCAGCTTAGCGCATGGACACGAGGGCGGGGGGAACACTGAAGCTTTCTTT.

This clonotype was observed a handful of times. The J gene is TRBJ2-2, the V gene TRBV7-9; weak D call: TRBD1 (5 bases). The V end was cut by 6 bases, the J end by 3 bases, with 8 bases between. Germline V lookup: CDR1 SEHNR, CDR2 FQNEAQ (reference sequence). The CDR3 has 13 amino acids. The CDR3 protein is CASRSRDTGELFF. For the CDR3, the DNA is TGTGCCAGCAGGTCCAGGGACACCGGGGAGCTGTTTTTT.

The rearrangement uses TRBV28 and TRBJ1-2; D not resolved. The CDR3 has 17 residues. Germline loops: CDR1 MDHEN, CDR2 SYDVKM. The ends were cut back, 4 bases at V and 3 bases at J, with 21 bases in the middle. The CDR3 nucleotides are TGTGCCAGCAGTTCCCCTATCGGGGAAATTCCTTACTATGGCTACACCTTC. Translation gives CASSSPIGEIPYYGYTF.

This clonotype was seen a single time. This rearrangement joins TRBV27 to TRBJ2-2; D may be TRBD2 (6 bases). The CDR3 is made up of 14 amino acids. Trimming pared 0 bases from V and 11 bases from J, leaving 13 bases between. Germline-derived CDR1 and CDR2 are MNHEY and SMNVEV (reference sequence). This CDR3 is CASSLSIGGVELFF. CDR3 in DNA: TGTGCCAGCAGTTTATCGATTGGAGGGGTAGAGCTGTTTTTT.

CDR3 sequence: CASSLWGADWDTDTQYF. The CDR3 DNA reads TGTGCCAGCAGTTTATGGGGGGCAGATTGGGACACAGATACGCAGTATTTT. The rearrangement joins TRBV12-3 or TRBV12-4 to TRBJ2-3, with D tentatively TRBD1 or TRBD2 (6 bases each). The CDR3 loop spans 17 amino acids. Deletions cut 2 bases from V and 2 bases from J, with 17 bases between.

On this clonotype itself: An end of the junction differs from the germline gene, which may be a read error. The chain joins TRBV7-6 to TRBJ2-5, with 8 bases that match TRBD2. The germline gives CDR1 SGHVS, CDR2 FNYEAQ. The CDR3 has 15 amino acids. The CDR3 protein is CASTPGGGSQETQYF. In DNA form, the CDR3 reads TGTGCTAGCACCCCCGGCGGGGGGAGTCAGGAGACCCAGTACTTC. The complete variable domain, with remaining parts taken from reference TRBV7-6 and TRBJ2-5, reads GAGVSQSPRYKVTKRGQDVALRCDPISGHVSLYWYRQALGQGPEFLTYFNYEAQQDKSGLPNDRFSAERPEGSISTLTIQRTEQRDSAMYRCASTPGGGSQETQYFGPGTRLLVL.

Points on this clonotype: The germline gene is not matched at one end of the junction; a read error may be the cause. CDR3 sequence (DNA): TGTGTAAACACCGGGAAGCTGTTTTTT. This translates into CVNTGKLFF. This chain joins TRBV10-3 and TRBJ2-2, with D possibly being TRBD2 (5 bases). This CDR3 spans 9 amino acids. From germline, CDR1 is ENHRY and CDR2 SYGVKD.

This clonotype was seen a few times. The chain employs TRBV19 and TRBJ1-5; D remains ambiguous. Between the trimmed V and J ends, which lost 7 bases and 1 base, there was a span of 11 bases. CDR1 LNHDA and CDR2 SQIVND come from the germline V gene (reference sequence). The CDR3 consists of 14 residues. CDR3 nucleotides: TGTGCCAGTACCCCCCAATACAGCAATCAGCCCCAGCATTTT. It is translated as CASTPQYSNQPQHF.

V and J are TRBV5-5 and TRBJ2-5; maybe TRBD1 (6 bases). This CDR3 is 15 amino acids long. Germline loops: CDR1 SGHKS, CDR2 YYEKEE (reference sequence). Trimming left V 2 bases short and J 4 bases short, with 15 bases between. The CDR3 spells CASSFENRDRETQYF. CDR3 DNA sequence: TGTGCCAGCAGCTTTGAGAACAGGGATCGAGAGACCCAGTACTTC.

Notes on this clonotype: The DNA is omitted, as the CDR3 cannot be located on it reliably, and the CDR3 follows TCRdb's listing. This chain connects TRBV14 to TRBJ1-2; the table's D call of TRBD1 was not tested on the DNA. The CDR3 region is 17 residues in length, termini included. The germline CDR1 and CDR2 sequences are SGHDN and FVKESK. CDR3 protein: CASSQFLTFDRDYGYTF.

J is TRBJ1-5 and V is TRBV19; 9 nucleotides line up with TRBD1. The CDR3 is 15 amino acids. V dropped 6 bases and J dropped 5; count of bases not matched to a gene: 8. CDR1 and CDR2 from the germline V gene are LNHDA and SQIVND (reference sequence). CDR3 sequence (DNA): TGTGCCAGTAGACCCGGGACAGGGTATCATCAGCCCCAGCATTTT. Its protein is CASRPGTGYHQPQHF.

This clonotype was observed at least ten times. The chain joins TRBV7-9 to TRBJ2-1; D ambiguous. V gave up 1 base and J gave up 7 bases, with 5 bases separating them. Germline V lookup: CDR1 SEHNR, CDR2 FQNEAQ (reference sequence). This CDR3 region has 12 residues. The CDR3 region has the DNA TGTGCCAGCAGCTTAGTACAGAATGAGCAGTTCTTC. Its protein is CASSLVQNEQFF.

This clonotype came up a few times. The chain employs TRBV2 and TRBJ1-5, with a tentative D call TRBD1 (6 bases). The CDR3 has 11 amino acids. The V end was cut by 11 bases, the J end by 16 bases, with 21 bases between. Germline V CDR1 and CDR2: SNHLY, FYNNEI. The CDR3 bases are TGTGCCGTGTACTACAGGGCCTCTCTCCATTTT. Protein sequence: CAVYYRASLHF. Full variable domain (missing parts from reference TRBV2 and TRBJ1-5): EPEVTQTPSHQVTQMGQEVILRCVPISNHLYFYWYRQILGQKVEFLVSFYNNEISEKSEIFDDQFSVERPDGSNFTLKIRSTKLEDSAMYFCAVYYRASLHFGDGTRLSIL.

The chain links TRBV29-1 to TRBJ2-1, with D unresolved. The V gene's germline CDR1 is SQVTM and CDR2 ANQGSEA. Trimming stripped 3 bases from V and 6 bases from J, with 0 bases between. This CDR3 region has 9 residues. As DNA, the CDR3 is TGCAGCGTTGACAATGAGCAGTTCTTC. It is translated as CSVDNEQFF.

The chain recombines TRBV6-6 with TRBJ1-6, with 7 bases lining up with TRBD1. The CDR3 spans 12 residues. J was trimmed by 11 bases and V by 6 bases; bases with no gene match: 4. The V gene's germline CDR1 is MNHNY and CDR2 SVGAGI (reference sequence). The DNA of the CDR3 is TGTGCCAGCAGCCCCGGGACAGCACCCCTCCACTTT. Its translation: CASSPGTAPLHF.

This clonotype has ten or more counts. The V call is TRBV7-8, the J call TRBJ2-3; D is perhaps TRBD2 (5 bases). The V end was cut by 5 bases, the J end by 4 bases, with 13 bases between. The CDR3 is 14 amino acids. Germline CDR1 and CDR2: SGHVS and FQNEAQ. The CDR3 is CASSPRGVADTQYF. CDR3 bases: TGTGCCAGCAGCCCCCGGGGTGTGGCAGATACGCAGTATTTT.

The CDR3 region is CASSLMGDYEQYV. CDR3 nucleotides: TGTGCCAGCAGCTTGATGGGGGACTACGAGCAGTACGTC. The chain joins TRBV5-6 to TRBJ2-7, with D possibly being TRBD1 or TRBD2 (5 bases each). Trimming stripped 1 base from V and 3 bases from J, with 8 bases between. CDR1 SGHDT and CDR2 YYEEEE come from the germline V gene. The CDR3 totals 13 residues.

V and J are TRBV20-1 and TRBJ2-1; D gene ambiguous. Germline V gives CDR1 DFQATT, CDR2 SNEGSKA (reference sequence). Trimming took off 6 bases at V and 12 bases at J, with 15 bases between the two ends. The CDR3 totals 11 residues. CDR3 in amino acids: CSAPDGSWQFF. CDR3 DNA sequence: TGCAGTGCCCCGGACGGGTCCTGGCAGTTCTTC.